This T cell receptor beta chain was identified during a study of Graves' ophthalmopathy and Graves' hyperthyroidism. Whole-study findings and limits: Most clonotypes expanded in thyroid above 0.001 frequency were present in blood too.

The V end was cut by 5 bases, the J end by 5 bases, with 15 bases between. CDR1 MNHEY and CDR2 SMNVEV come from the germline V gene (reference sequence). The length of the CDR3 is 14 residues. This clonotype was seen ten or more times. The target antigen is unknown. The authors amplified TCR beta CDR3 regions from RNA transcripts. HTBI primers were employed in first-round RT-PCR, then a second-round multiplex PCR followed. MiXCR, applied by TCRdb to the multiplex PCR reads, yields one record per CDR3 protein. Of roughly 400,000 distinct CDR3 sequences detected, roughly 15% appear once; the ten largest clones hold 2.4%.

Sequencing used peripheral blood. The chain links TRBV27 to TRBJ1-1; D ambiguous. This sequence was found in an adult woman with stable Graves' hyperthyroidism. CDR3 nucleotides: TGTGCCAGCAGTCCCATCGCGGGTCTGACTGAAGCTTTCTTT. Protein sequence: CASSPIAGLTEAFF.